These 26 T cell receptor beta chains were all obtained from the same sample, sequenced in a study of OX40 agonist ivuxolimab in advanced cancers. Assay used: immunoSEQ multiplex PCR; TCRdb lists only in-frame clones, some missing. The sample records 70,000 to 95,000 clones, about 86% being singletons. Sequencing was performed on CD4+ or CD8+ T cells sorted from blood, taken in a trial of the OX40 agonist ivuxolimab. The receptors were gathered from an adult with an advanced solid tumor such as melanoma, head and neck, liver or kidney cancer.

Concerning this clone itself: This may be a read error, as it is one base from a much larger clone. The chain employs TRBV5-5 and TRBJ1-1; D may be TRBD1 (5 bases). The CDR3 sequence is 13 residues long. V was shortened by 5 bases and J by 1 base, with 9 bases between the two germline ends. Germline-derived CDR1 and CDR2 are SGHKS and YYEKEE (reference sequence). DNA of the CDR3: TGTGCCAGCAGGACAGCCCAGAACACTGAAGCTTTCTTT. Translating it yields CASRTAQNTEAFF.

This rearrangement joins TRBV12-5 to TRBJ2-1, with 8 nucleotides matching TRBD2. Trimming took 7 bases from V and 5 from J; bases not matched to a gene: 13. Germline assignment: CDR1 LGHNT and CDR2 FRNRAP. CDR3 length equals 16 residues. The CDR3 is CASEGRVTSGDNEQFF. The CDR3 DNA reads TGTGCTAGTGAAGGGCGGGTAACTAGCGGTGACAATGAGCAGTTCTTC.

This chain uses TRBV27 with TRBJ2-1, with a weak D call TRBD1 (5 bases). Germline V gene sequence: CDR1 MNHEY, CDR2 SMNVEV (reference sequence). The CDR3 has 13 amino acids. Trimming removed 5 bases at V and 4 bases at J, with 9 bases between. CDR3 DNA sequence: TGTGCCAGCAGTCCCCGACAGTACAATGAGCAGTTCTTC. As protein: CASSPRQYNEQFF.

V gene TRBV7-2 combines with J gene TRBJ2-5, with 13 bases fitting TRBD2. The CDR3 totals 15 residues. Trimming removed 5 bases from V and 4 bases from J; junction bases left unmatched: 4. Germline V gene lookup returns CDR1 SGHTA and CDR2 FQGNSA. The CDR3 region is CASSTRLAGGETQYF. CDR3 sequence (DNA): TGTGCCAGCAGCACTCGACTAGCGGGAGGAGAGACCCAGTACTTC.

V gene TRBV5-1 combines with J gene TRBJ1-2; D gene uncertain. Germline values: CDR1 SGHRS, CDR2 YFSETQ. This CDR3 is built from 16 residues. Trimming stripped 0 bases from V and 5 bases from J, with 17 bases between. The CDR3 sequence is CASSLGSAAGLYGYTF. CDR3 DNA sequence: TGCGCCAGCAGCTTGGGATCTGCGGCAGGATTATATGGCTACACCTTC.

The V and J genes are TRBV10-3 and TRBJ2-2, with 12 bases identical to TRBD1. V trimming: 6 bases; J trimming: 5 bases; junction bases outside the gene matches: 1. Germline CDR1 reads ENHRY; CDR2 reads SYGVKD. The CDR3 length is 14 residues. DNA of the CDR3: TGTGCCATCAGGGGACAGGGGGCGACCGGGGAGCTGTTTTTT. Translating it yields CAIRGQGATGELFF.

The V gene is TRBV5-8, the J gene TRBJ1-1; D uncertain. Trimming shortened V by 3 bases and J by 4 bases, and 10 bases separated the two germline ends. CDR3 length: 13 amino acids. CDR1 SGHTS and CDR2 YDEGEE come from the germline V gene. As DNA, the CDR3 is TGTGCCAGCAGCTCCTACTTAACCACTGAAGCTTTCTTT. Translated: CASSSYLTTEAFF.

The V and J genes are TRBV14 and TRBJ1-2; D unresolved. Germline V gene data show CDR1 as SGHDN and CDR2 as FVKESK. V gave up 4 bases and J gave up 8 bases, with 20 bases separating them. CDR3 length: 15 amino acids. The CDR3 DNA follows: TGTGCCAGCAGCCCAGTGGCCGGCAGCCCGTCAGGCTACACCTTC. Amino acids: CASSPVAGSPSGYTF.

This sequence joins TRBV23-1 and TRBJ2-3; 11 nucleotides line up with TRBD2. TRBV23-1 is designated an ORF whose function remains uncertain. The CDR3 runs 16 residues. With V trimmed by 4 bases and J by 8 bases, 11 bases remained unmatched. CDR3: CASSPHPGLAEVTQYF. DNA of the CDR3: TGCGCCAGCAGTCCTCACCCGGGACTAGCGGAAGTTACGCAGTATTTT.

The CDR3 spells CASKRRYGYTF. The DNA for the CDR3 is TGTGCCAGCAAGCGGCGGTATGGCTACACCTTC. The V gene is TRBV30, the J gene TRBJ1-2, with no clear D. Germline CDR1 reads GTSNPN; CDR2 reads SVGIG (reference sequence). The V gene lost 8 bases and the J gene lost 5 bases, with 12 bases spanning the gap. The CDR3 extends over 11 amino acids.

The rearrangement links TRBV29-1 to TRBJ2-7, with TRBD1 matching over 10 bases. The CDR3 runs 12 residues. The junction had 3 bases not matched to a gene; V was cut back by 7 bases and J by 3 bases. Per the germline V gene, CDR1 is SQVTM and CDR2 is ANQGSEA. This CDR3 reads CSAWTGGYEQYF. CDR3 nucleotide sequence: TGCAGCGCCTGGACAGGGGGCTACGAGCAGTACTTC.

The rearrangement links TRBV5-4 to TRBJ2-3; 11 nucleotides match TRBD1. The ends lost 5 bases at V and 4 bases at J; junction bases unmatched: 6. The CDR3 runs to 15 residues. Germline V gives CDR1 SGHNT, CDR2 YYREEE (reference sequence). This chain's CDR3 is CASSPGQGASDTQYF. Here the CDR3 DNA reads TGTGCCAGCAGTCCTGGACAGGGGGCATCAGATACGCAGTATTTT. The complete variable domain, with remaining parts taken from reference TRBV5-4 and TRBJ2-3, reads ETGVTQSPTHLIKTRGQQVTLRCSSQSGHNTVSWYQQALGQGPQFIFQYYREEENGRGNFPPRFSGLQFPNYSSELNVNALELDDSALYLCASSPGQGASDTQYFGPGTRLTVL.

The sample holds one count of this clone. This rearrangement joins TRBV30 to TRBJ2-3, with no clear D. CDR1 and CDR2 from the germline V gene are GTSNPN and SVGIG (reference sequence). There are 16 residues in the CDR3. Deletions cut 5 bases from V and 4 bases from J, with 22 bases between. CDR3 amino acids: CAWGPLGRASADTQYF. The CDR3 bases are TGTGCCTGGGGTCCCCTGGGTAGGGCCTCAGCAGATACGCAGTATTTT.

The chain combines TRBV30 with TRBJ2-5; D is perhaps TRBD1 or TRBD2 (6 bases each). This CDR3 has 15 amino acids. V was shortened by 3 bases and J by 3 bases, with 17 bases between the two germline ends. The V gene's germline CDR1 is GTSNPN and CDR2 SVGIG (reference sequence). This chain's CDR3 is CAWRLGGRYEETQYF. The CDR3, as DNA: TGTGCCTGGAGATTGGGGGGCCGATACGAAGAGACCCAGTACTTC.

The chain carries TRBV11-2 and TRBJ2-7, with unresolved D. CDR3 size: 14 residues. The ends were cut back, 2 bases at V and 3 bases at J, with 11 bases in the middle. Germline V gene sequence: CDR1 SGHAT, CDR2 FQNNGV. CDR3 coding DNA: TGTGCCAGCAGCTTATCCCCCCGAGGCTACGAGCAGTACTTC. Protein product: CASSLSPRGYEQYF.

This sequence joins TRBV19 and TRBJ2-3, with D possibly matching TRBD2 (5 bases). The CDR3 is 14 amino acids. Germline V gene data show CDR1 as LNHDA and CDR2 as SQIVND (reference sequence). Trimming left V 6 bases short and J 2 bases short, with 12 bases between. The CDR3 loop is CASRPGTSTDTQYF. CDR3 coding DNA: TGTGCCAGTAGACCGGGAACCTCCACAGATACGCAGTATTTT.

The CDR3 is CASTHAGTGGTEAFF. The CDR3 DNA is TGTGCCAGCACCCACGCCGGGACAGGGGGCACTGAAGCTTTCTTT. The genes are TRBV28 and TRBJ1-1; 11 bases line up with TRBD1. V dropped 7 bases and J dropped 4; count of bases not matched to a gene: 8. This CDR3 spans 15 amino acids. Germline CDR1 is MDHEN and CDR2 is SYDVKM.

The rearrangement joins TRBV25-1 to TRBJ1-6; D gene uncertain. This CDR3 is built from 16 residues. The germline V gene encodes CDR1 MGHDK and CDR2 SYGVNS. V was clipped by 4 bases and J by 0 bases, with 10 bases between them. CDR3 residues: CASSGVQNSYNSPLHF. In DNA, the CDR3 is TGTGCCAGCAGTGGGGTACAGAACTCCTATAATTCACCCCTCCACTTT.

The rearrangement joins TRBV30 to TRBJ2-5, with a weak D call TRBD2 (7 bases). Germline V gene sequence: CDR1 GTSNPN, CDR2 SVGIG (reference sequence). The CDR3 has 14 residues. Trimming removed 1 base at V and 1 base at J, with 10 bases between. This CDR3 is CAWSGGGLQETQYF. In nucleotides, the CDR3 is TGTGCCTGGAGTGGGGGGGGCCTCCAAGAGACCCAGTACTTC. Drawing the rest from reference TRBV30 and TRBJ2-5, the complete variable domain is SQTIHQWPATLVQPVGSPLSLECTVEGTSNPNLYWYRQAAGRGLQLLFYSVGIGQISSEVPQNLSASRPQDRQFILSSKKLLLSDSGFYLCAWSGGGLQETQYFGPGTRLLVL.

The J gene is TRBJ1-2, the V gene TRBV30; unclear D gene. The ends were cut back, 4 bases at V and 5 bases at J, with 17 bases in the middle. The CDR3 covers 14 residues. Germline V gives CDR1 GTSNPN, CDR2 SVGIG (reference sequence). CDR3 sequence: CAWTPLDSWYGYTF. The CDR3 DNA reads as TGTGCCTGGACCCCCTTGGACTCCTGGTATGGCTACACCTTC.

The rearrangement joins TRBV6-6 to TRBJ2-7; D unclear. The CDR3 spans 13 residues. Trimming stripped 0 bases from V and 4 bases from J, with 7 bases between. CDR1 MNHNY and CDR2 SVGAGI come from the germline V gene (reference sequence). CDR3 amino acids: CASSYSEEYEQYF. The CDR3, as DNA: TGTGCCAGCAGTTACTCAGAAGAATACGAGCAGTACTTC.

Remarks on this clone: An end of the junction differs from the germline gene, which may be a read error. The chain links TRBV28 to TRBJ2-7; TRBD1 matches 8 bases. The CDR3 extends over 13 amino acids. The germline gives CDR1 MDHEN, CDR2 SYDVKM. CDR3 amino acids: CASSAHSRTGKNF. CDR3 DNA: TGTGCCAGCAGTGCTCACTCCAGGACAGGGAAGAACTTC.

This rearrangement joins TRBV5-6 to TRBJ2-2; unclear D gene. The CDR3 consists of 16 residues. Germline CDR1 and CDR2: SGHDT and YYEEEE. V was pared by 2 bases and J by 4 bases, with 15 bases between. CDR3 nucleotide sequence: TGTGCCAGCAGCTTAGGCACCACCAGTGGCACCGGGGAGCTGTTTTTT. Protein product: CASSLGTTSGTGELFF.

The V and J genes are TRBV19 and TRBJ1-4, with no clear D. Trimming removed 6 bases from V and 6 bases from J, with 23 bases in between. The CDR3 consists of 17 residues. Germline V gene data show CDR1 as LNHDA and CDR2 as SQIVND (reference sequence). DNA for the CDR3: TGTGCCAGTAGCACCTCCGGGAGAGATATTGGGGATGAAAAACTGTTTTTT. Translation: CASSTSGRDIGDEKLFF.

This clone was recorded only once. This rearrangement joins TRBV18 to TRBJ2-5; 7 positions match TRBD1. Germline values: CDR1 KGHSH, CDR2 LQKENI. The length of the CDR3 is 13 residues. With V trimmed by 3 bases and J by 5 bases, 3 bases remained unmatched. As DNA, the CDR3 is TGTGCCAGCTCACCGGGACAGAGGGAGACCCAGTACTTC. Translation gives CASSPGQRETQYF.

The CDR3 region is CASSPGTQETQYF. The CDR3 nucleotides are TGTGCCAGCTCCCCAGGGACCCAAGAGACCCAGTACTTC. The chain joins TRBV7-3 to TRBJ2-5, with D perhaps being TRBD1 or TRBD2 (5 bases each). Germline lookup yields CDR1 SGHTA and CDR2 FQGTGA. Trimming cost V 8 bases and J 1 base, with 11 bases left between them. CDR3 size: 13 residues.